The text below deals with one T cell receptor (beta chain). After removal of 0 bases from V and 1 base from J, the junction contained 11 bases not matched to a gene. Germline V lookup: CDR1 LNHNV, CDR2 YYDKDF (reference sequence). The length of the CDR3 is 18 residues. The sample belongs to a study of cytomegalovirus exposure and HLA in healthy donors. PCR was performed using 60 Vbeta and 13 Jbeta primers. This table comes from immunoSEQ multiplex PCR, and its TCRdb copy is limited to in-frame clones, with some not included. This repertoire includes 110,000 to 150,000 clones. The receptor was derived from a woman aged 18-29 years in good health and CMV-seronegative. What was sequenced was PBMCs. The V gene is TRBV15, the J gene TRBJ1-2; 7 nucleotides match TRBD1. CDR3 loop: CATSRDTPGGDLNYGYTF. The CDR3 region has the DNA TGTGCCACCAGCAGAGATACCCCAGGGGGTGATCTTAACTATGGCTACACCTTC.